This entry concerns a single TCR beta chain. This entry belongs to a study of blood T cell repertoires in COVID-19. Seattle cases were enrolled at active infection and followed longitudinally. In the authors' workflow: Estimation of nucleated cell counts was performed using reference gene primer amplification. The table came from immunoSEQ multiplex PCR; TCRdb's copy has only in-frame clones and leaves some out. That table supplies the V and J calls and clone size; D and trimming were determined from the DNA. The table includes some 62,000 clones, around 80% detected once. Germline V gene sequence: CDR1 SQVTM, CDR2 ANQGSEA. The CDR3 is 14 residues long. V shed 7 bases, J shed 7 bases, and the junction held 7 bases outside the gene matches.

The clonotype originates from a man aged 55 to 70 with COVID-19, enrolled during active disease. Sequencing was performed on peripheral blood. This rearrangement joins TRBV29-1 to TRBJ2-3; 14 bases line up with TRBD2. CDR3 sequence reads: CSAKTSGGANTQYF. CDR3 coding DNA: TGCAGCGCTAAGACTAGCGGGGGGGCAAATACGCAGTATTTT.